These 26 T cell receptor beta chains were sequenced from one sample in a study of blood T cells in healthy people across ages. Combining a sample-barcoded 5' primer with a J-beta primer mix, a second PCR ran for roughly 6 to 12 cycles. TCRdb analysed the 5' RACE reads with MiXCR anew, one entry per CDR3 protein. The repertoire has around 1.5 million distinct CDR3 sequences, around 55% of them found once; the top ten carry 6.5% to 8.5%. The sample consisted of blood. The receptors here all came from a young man in good health.

This sequence joins TRBV7-6 and TRBJ2-3; tentatively, D is TRBD1 (6 bases). CDR3 size: 15 residues. V was pared by 7 bases and J by 2 bases, with 16 bases between. Looked up from germline, CDR1 is SGHVS and CDR2 is FNYEAQ. This CDR3 reads CASISGASSTDTQYF. For the CDR3, the DNA is TGTGCCAGCATTTCAGGGGCCTCCTCCACAGATACGCAGTATTTT.

This clonotype came up once. CDR3 in DNA: TGCGCCAGCAGCCCCCACAGGGAAACTAACTATGGCTACACCTTC. Protein sequence: CASSPHRETNYGYTF. The V and J genes are TRBV5-1 and TRBJ1-2; TRBD1 might be the D (6 bases). This CDR3 has 15 residues. Between the trimmed V and J ends, which lost 4 bases and 0 bases, there was a span of 13 bases. Germline assignment: CDR1 SGHRS and CDR2 YFSETQ. Using reference TRBV5-1 and TRBJ1-2 for the parts outside the CDR3, the full variable domain is KAGVTQTPRYLIKTRGQQVTLSCSPISGHRSVSWYQQTPGQGLQFLFEYFSETQRNKGNFPGRFSGRQFSNSRSEMNVSTLELGDSALYLCASSPHRETNYGYTFGSGTRLTVV.

The chain couples TRBV7-2 to TRBJ1-2, with a weak D call TRBD1 (6 bases). Trimming shortened V by 5 bases and J by 2 bases, and 18 bases separated the two germline ends. Germline CDR1 SGHTA, CDR2 FQGNSA. The CDR3 contains 16 residues. DNA of the CDR3: TGTGCCAGCAGCCCCCGGGGAGAGCAGGGGAACTATGGCTACACCTTC. Protein: CASSPRGEQGNYGYTF.

The genes are TRBV4-1 and TRBJ1-4; D is uncertain. V gave up 2 bases and J gave up 0 bases, with 16 bases separating them. The CDR3 has 18 residues. CDR1 and CDR2 (germline): MGHRA, YSYEKL. The CDR3 nucleotides read TGCGCCAGCAGCCAATTCGGGGTCCTTACGACAACTAATGAAAAACTGTTTTTT. Amino acid sequence: CASSQFGVLTTTNEKLFF.

The chain links TRBV7-9 to TRBJ2-1; 7 positions match TRBD2. The V gene's germline CDR1 is SEHNR and CDR2 FQNEAQ (reference sequence). V shed 6 bases and J 7 bases; nucleotides not matched to a gene: 15. CDR3 length: 16 residues. CDR3 coding DNA: TGTGCCAGCAGACCCAGGTGGGAGGGCTTTTCTAATGAGCAGTTCTTC. Protein: CASRPRWEGFSNEQFF.

This clonotype was detected a few times. The chain has TRBV25-1 and TRBJ1-1; D is perhaps TRBD1 (6 bases). CDR1 and CDR2 from the germline V gene are MGHDK and SYGVNS. Trimming took off 4 bases at V and 1 base at J, with 13 bases between the two ends. The CDR3 is made up of 15 amino acids. The CDR3 is CASSVHRAGNTEAFF. DNA of the CDR3: TGTGCCAGCAGTGTACACAGGGCGGGGAACACTGAAGCTTTCTTT. Variable domain in full (rest from reference TRBV25-1 and TRBJ1-1): EADIYQTPRYLVIGTGKKITLECSQTMGHDKMYWYQQDPGMELHLIHYSYGVNSTEKGDLSSESTVSRIRTEHFPLTLESARPSHTSQYLCASSVHRAGNTEAFFGQGTRLTVV.

The chain uses TRBV21-1 and TRBJ1-2; TRBD1, the table's D call, was not compared with the DNA. TRBV21-1 is a known pseudogene. This CDR3 region has 14 residues. CDR3 sequence (DNA): TGTGCCAGCAGCTCGGGACCGCCACACTATGGCTACACCTTC. Its translation: CASSSGPPHYGYTF.

The chain joins TRBV4-1 to TRBJ1-5, with 9 bases that match TRBD1. Looked up from germline, CDR1 is MGHRA and CDR2 is YSYEKL. The CDR3 is made up of 16 amino acids. J lost 5 bases, V lost 0 bases, and 5 bases had no gene match. The CDR3 DNA follows: TGCGCCAGCAGCCAAGACCCGGGACAGGGTTATCAGCCCCAGCATTTT. Translating gives CASSQDPGQGYQPQHF.

The genes are TRBV5-1 and TRBJ1-2, with 7 bases matching TRBD1. This CDR3 spans 15 amino acids. Losses at the gene ends were 3 bases for V and 2 bases for J; bases not matched to a gene: 7. Germline V gives CDR1 SGHRS, CDR2 YFSETQ. CDR3 region: CASSSFTGANYGYTF. In nucleotides, the CDR3 is TGCGCCAGCAGCTCCTTTACAGGGGCGAACTATGGCTACACCTTC.

This clonotype was picked up a small number of times. V usage is TRBV9 and J usage is TRBJ2-1; D is possibly TRBD1 (5 bases). Germline-derived CDR1 and CDR2 are SGDLS and YYNGEE. V was pared by 6 bases and J by 10 bases, with 17 bases between. This CDR3 has 13 amino acids. The CDR3 DNA reads as TGTGCCAGCACCGTTGGGCAGGGAAGAGAGCAGTTCTTC. It is translated as CASTVGQGREQFF.

V is TRBV6-6 and J is TRBJ2-7, with unresolved D. V lost 0 bases and J 3 bases, leaving 9 bases between the germline ends. The CDR3 contains 14 residues. CDR1 is MNHNY, CDR2 SVGAGI, per germline (reference sequence). The DNA for the CDR3 is TGTGCCAGCAGTTACTCGGTCGATGGCTACGAGCAGTACTTC. Its protein product is CASSYSVDGYEQYF.

CDR3 bases: TGTGCCTGGAGGACTAGCGGCCTGCAGTACTTC. Residues: CAWRTSGLQYF. The gene calls are TRBV30 and TRBJ2-4; 9 bases agree with TRBD2. Germline-derived CDR1 and CDR2 are GTSNPN and SVGIG (reference sequence). This CDR3 comprises 11 residues. After removal of 3 bases from V and 13 bases from J, the junction contained 4 bases not matched to a gene. Based on the CDR3 plus reference TRBV30 and TRBJ2-4, the full variable domain is SQTIHQWPATLVQPVGSPLSLECTVEGTSNPNLYWYRQAAGRGLQLLFYSVGIGQISSEVPQNLSASRPQDRQFILSSKKLLLSDSGFYLCAWRTSGLQYFGAGTRLSVL.

The chain has TRBV9 and TRBJ2-3; 12 bases align to TRBD2. The V gene's germline CDR1 is SGDLS and CDR2 YYNGEE. Losses at the gene ends were 5 bases for V and 5 bases for J; bases not matched to a gene: 3. The length of the CDR3 is 14 residues. In DNA form, the CDR3 reads TGTGCCAGCAGTGAGGGACTAGCGGGAGATACGCAGTATTTT. It translates to CASSEGLAGDTQYF.

This chain connects TRBV4-1 to TRBJ1-2; TRBD1 aligns across 10 bases. The CDR3 is made up of 15 amino acids. V dropped 0 bases and J dropped 8; count of bases not matched to a gene: 6. CDR1 and CDR2 (germline): MGHRA, YSYEKL. The CDR3 reads CASSQDRQGAEGYTF. DNA of the CDR3: TGCGCCAGCAGCCAAGACCGACAGGGGGCAGAGGGCTACACCTTC.

This clonotype occurred once. The chain combines TRBV20-1 with TRBJ2-3, with 11 bases fitting TRBD2. This CDR3 contains 16 residues. Per the germline V gene, CDR1 is DFQATT and CDR2 is SNEGSKA (reference sequence). J lost 7 bases, V lost 6 bases, and 15 bases had no gene match. For the CDR3, the DNA is TGCAGTGCCCTAGCGGGGGGCTGGCTAAATAGGAATACGCAGTATTTT. This encodes CSALAGGWLNRNTQYF.

This clonotype has only a few counts. The rearrangement joins TRBV4-1 to TRBJ2-7; 7 bases fit TRBD2. This CDR3 is 15 amino acids long. With V trimmed by 2 bases and J by 4 bases, 8 bases remained unmatched. Per the germline V gene, CDR1 is MGHRA and CDR2 is YSYEKL. CDR3 amino acids: CASSQSVGRGYEQYF. DNA of the CDR3: TGCGCCAGCAGCCAAAGCGTAGGGCGGGGGTACGAGCAGTACTTC.

The chain is built from TRBV9 and TRBJ1-6; D not resolved. Trimming took off 3 bases at V and 7 bases at J, with 14 bases between the two ends. The CDR3 is 15 amino acids. The V gene's germline CDR1 is SGDLS and CDR2 YYNGEE. DNA of the CDR3: TGTGCCAGCAGCGCTGCCAGTCAAAGAAATTCACCCCTCCACTTT. Translated, it gives CASSAASQRNSPLHF.

The chain employs TRBV7-9 and TRBJ2-5, with TRBD1 as a possible D gene (6 bases). The better agreement between TRBJ2-7 and the DNA end casts doubt on the J call. CDR1 is SEHNR, CDR2 FQNEAQ, per germline (reference sequence). The CDR3 runs to 17 residues. The CDR3 sequence is CASSPKALQGPSYEQYF. CDR3 DNA: TGTGCCAGCAGCCCCAAGGCCCTACAGGGACCCTCCTACGAGCAGTACTTC.

The rearrangement joins TRBV5-1 to TRBJ2-1, with a weak D call TRBD2 (5 bases). The V end was cut by 5 bases, the J end by 0 bases, with 12 bases between. Germline V gene sequence: CDR1 SGHRS, CDR2 YFSETQ. The CDR3 covers 15 residues. The CDR3 protein is CASRLAPFSYNEQFF. Written as DNA, the CDR3 is TGCGCCAGCAGGTTAGCGCCATTCTCCTACAATGAGCAGTTCTTC.

This clonotype has only a few counts. Sequence at one end of the junction differs from germline and may be a read error. The chain uses TRBV6-1 and TRBJ2-4; 10 positions match TRBD2. The CDR3 is 16 residues long. Germline V lookup: CDR1 MNHNS, CDR2 SASEGT. The CDR3: CASSEVLAGAKSIQYF. DNA of the CDR3: TGTGCCAGCAGTGAAGTGCTAGCGGGAGCCAAAAGCATTCAGTACTTC.

This clonotype was recorded a few times. The chain links TRBV15 to TRBJ2-4, with D perhaps matching TRBD2 (5 bases). V lost 8 bases and J 7 bases, leaving 9 bases between the germline ends. Germline CDR1 is LNHNV and CDR2 is YYDKDF (reference sequence). The CDR3 totals 11 residues. The CDR3 here is CATGPGNIQYF. CDR3 nucleotides: TGTGCCACCGGACCGGGGAACATTCAGTACTTC.

In this sample, this clonotype turned up a few times. This chain joins TRBV2 and TRBJ1-3; D unclear. Trimming cost V 10 bases and J 0 bases, with 7 bases left between them. Per germline, CDR1 SNHLY and CDR2 FYNNEI. This CDR3 is built from 12 residues. Here the CDR3 DNA reads TGTGCCAAACGGGGCTCTGGAAACACCATATATTTT. Translating gives CAKRGSGNTIYF.

The V call is TRBV27, the J call TRBJ2-1; D could derive from TRBD1 or TRBD2 (5 bases each). The CDR3 has 15 amino acids. Trimming shortened V by 2 bases and J by 3 bases, and 11 bases separated the two germline ends. CDR1 MNHEY and CDR2 SMNVEV come from the germline V gene (reference sequence). CDR3 sequence reads: CASSLGRGYYNEQFF. The CDR3 DNA reads TGTGCCAGCAGTTTAGGACGGGGCTACTACAATGAGCAGTTCTTC.

This clonotype was recorded only once. This chain joins TRBV6-2 or TRBV6-3 and TRBJ1-6; the match to TRBD1 covers 7 bases. V was pared by 6 bases and J by 7 bases, with 6 bases of the junction left unmatched. The CDR3 is 14 residues long. Germline CDR1 reads MNHEY; CDR2 reads SVGEGT. The DNA for the CDR3 is TGTGCCAGCAGCCAACAGGGGATAAATTCACCCCTCCACTTT. It translates to CASSQQGINSPLHF.

The chain links TRBV12-3 or TRBV12-4 to TRBJ1-5; possible D gene TRBD1, 6 bases. V was clipped by 3 bases and J by 1 base, with 13 bases between them. There are 16 residues in the CDR3. CDR3 sequence: CASSFQGGMSNQPQHF. The CDR3 nucleotides read TGTGCCAGCAGTTTCCAAGGGGGGATGAGCAATCAGCCCCAGCATTTT.

The genes are TRBV28 and TRBJ1-2; 9 bases agree with TRBD1. The CDR3 is 15 residues long. V dropped 3 bases and J dropped 6; count of bases not matched to a gene: 8. Germline V gene sequence: CDR1 MDHEN, CDR2 SYDVKM. The chain's CDR3 is CASSFHPGTGNGYTF. The DNA for the CDR3 is TGTGCCAGCAGTTTTCATCCGGGGACAGGGAATGGCTACACCTTC.